Listed here are 4 T cell receptor beta chains from one sample, sequenced in a study of CD8 T cells in ankylosing spondylitis. TCRdb fed the 5' RACE reads into MiXCR, producing one record per CDR3 protein. The data hold just over 300,000 distinct CDR3 sequences, with 20% observed a single time. Specimen: blood, either unsorted or a sorted T cell fraction (not recorded which). Receptors were obtained from a female donor with ankylosing spondylitis or in good health (not recorded which).

This clonotype was observed many times. CDR3 sequence (DNA): TGCAGCGCGGGTAGGACAGGGGGGTACGAGCAGTACTTC. It specifies CSAGRTGGYEQYF. This chain connects TRBV29-1 to TRBJ2-7; 10 bases line up with TRBD1. Trimming at V came to 7 bases and at J to 4 bases, leaving 7 bases not matched to a gene. The CDR3 extends over 13 amino acids. Germline V gene lookup returns CDR1 SQVTM and CDR2 ANQGSEA.

Comment on this clonotype: Just one base apart from a much larger clone, this may be a read error. The chain combines TRBV20-1 with TRBJ2-5; 10 positions match TRBD2. The CDR3 has 12 amino acids. Germline loops: CDR1 DFQATT, CDR2 SNEGSKA (reference sequence). The CDR3 sequence is CSATTSGETLYF. The CDR3, as DNA: TGCAGTGCTACAACTAGCGGGGAGACCCTGTACTTC.

The CDR3 spells CASSYSAGLAGVDSTDTQYF. The DNA of the CDR3 is TGTGCCAGCAGTTACTCCGCGGGACTAGCGGGAGTGGATAGCACAGATACGCAGTATTTT. This chain uses TRBV6-2 or TRBV6-3 with TRBJ2-3; TRBD2 aligns across 14 bases. Germline V gives CDR1 MNHEY, CDR2 SVGEGT. Unmatched junction bases numbered 8, after V lost 0 bases and J lost 0 bases. This CDR3 region has 20 residues.

This clonotype has just a few counts. Lacking the conserved final phenylalanine or tryptophan, this CDR3 likely reflects a read error. The V call is TRBV29-1, the J call TRBJ1-1; D might be TRBD1 (6 bases). Germline-derived CDR1 and CDR2 are SQVTM and ANQGSEA. This CDR3 region has 14 residues. V lost 4 bases to trimming and J lost 0 bases, with 12 bases between them. CDR3: CSVVDRRMNTEAFL. DNA for the CDR3: TGCAGCGTTGTCGACAGGCGCATGAACACTGAAGCTTTCCTT.